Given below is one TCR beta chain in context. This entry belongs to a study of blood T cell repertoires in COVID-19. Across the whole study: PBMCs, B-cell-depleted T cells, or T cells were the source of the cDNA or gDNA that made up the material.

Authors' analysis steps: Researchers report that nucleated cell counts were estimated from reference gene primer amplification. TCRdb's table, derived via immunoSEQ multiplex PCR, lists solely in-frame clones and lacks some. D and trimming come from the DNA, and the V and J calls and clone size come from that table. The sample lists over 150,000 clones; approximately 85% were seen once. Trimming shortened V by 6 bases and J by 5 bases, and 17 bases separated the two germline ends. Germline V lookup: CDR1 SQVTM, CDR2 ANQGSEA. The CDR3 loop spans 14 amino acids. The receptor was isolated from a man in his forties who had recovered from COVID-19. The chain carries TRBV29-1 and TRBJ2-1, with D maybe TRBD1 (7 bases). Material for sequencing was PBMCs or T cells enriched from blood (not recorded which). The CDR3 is CSVGRGGGNNEQFF. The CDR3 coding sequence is TGCAGCGTGGGGCGAGGGGGCGGGAACAATGAGCAGTTCTTC.